This is a list of T cell receptor beta chains from one sample in a study of T cell responses to AZD1222 COVID-19 vaccine. The protocol was immunoSEQ multiplex PCR, while the TCRdb copy is restricted to in-frame clones and leaves out a portion. The sample has roughly 200,000 clones, 90% to 95% seen once. The specimen comprised peripheral blood, sampled 28 days after the second dose of the MenACWY control vaccine. Receptor source: an adult who received the MenACWY meningococcal vaccine as a control. The CDR3 runs from the conserved cysteine through the conserved F or W. The order of the fields is CDR3 length, clone size, J gene, V gene, D gene, CDR3 protein, CDR3 DNA. The D gene is left open where the match is weak. The size of a clone is reported for some rows only, either as once, few or many, or as a class for expanded clones.

>15|-|TRBJ1-5|TRBV11-2|-
CASSLGAGVDQPQHF
TGTGCCAGCAGCTTAGGGGCAGGGGTTGACCAGCCCCAGCATTTT
>16|-|TRBJ2-1|TRBV6-2/TRBV6-3|TRBD1
CASSYSLRDRYNEQFF
TGTGCCAGCAGTTACTCACTCCGGGACAGGTACAATGAGCAGTTCTTC
>17|-|TRBJ2-2|TRBV7-2|TRBD2
CASSLGLAGGPTRELFF
TGTGCCAGCAGCTTGGGACTAGCGGGGGGCCCCACCCGGGAGCTGTTTTTT
>14|-|TRBJ1-6|TRBV30|TRBD1
CAWRDRVGRSPLHF
TGTGCCTGGAGGGACAGGGTTGGTAGGTCACCCCTCCACTTT
>14|once|TRBJ1-1|TRBV4-3|-
CASSQDPRQSGAFF
TGCGCCAGCAGCCAAGATCCTCGACAATCGGGAGCTTTCTTT
>14|-|TRBJ1-2|TRBV28|TRBD1
CASSRDRPNYGYTF
TGTGCCAGCAGCCGGGACAGGCCTAACTATGGCTACACCTTC
>16|-|TRBJ1-4|TRBV6-6|-
CASSYSRGGENEKLFF
TGTGCCAGCAGTTACAGCCGGGGGGGTGAAAATGAAAAACTGTTTTTT
>16|once|TRBJ2-7|TRBV5-8|TRBD2
CASSLGGTQGLYGQYF
TGTGCCAGCAGCCTCGGGGGGACCCAAGGCCTCTACGGGCAGTACTTC
>13|-|TRBJ1-5|TRBV30|-
CAWGADSNQPQHF
TGTGCCTGGGGAGCAGACAGCAATCAGCCCCAGCATTTT
>13|-|TRBJ2-7|TRBV12-5|TRBD2
CASRASGSYEQYF
TGTGCTAGTAGGGCTAGCGGGAGCTACGAGCAGTACTTC
>13|-|TRBJ2-7|TRBV12-3/TRBV12-4|-
CASSSDTTYEQYF
TGTGCCAGCAGTTCAGACACAACCTACGAGCAGTACTTC
>17|-|TRBJ1-3|TRBV5-1|-
CASSLAPSRISGNTIYF
TGCGCCAGCAGCTTGGCCCCGTCCAGGATCTCTGGAAACACCATATATTTT
>15|once|TRBJ1-3|TRBV6-6|-
CASSYTQNSGNTIYF
TGTGCCAGCAGTTACACGCAGAACTCTGGAAACACCATATATTTT
>12|-|TRBJ1-2|TRBV5-4|-
CASSLKGWGYTF
TGTGCCAGCAGCTTGAAGGGTTGGGGCTACACCTTC
>15|-|TRBJ1-2|TRBV5-1|TRBD1
CASSRGQGPLYGYTF
TGCGCCAGCAGCCGAGGACAGGGCCCCCTCTATGGCTACACCTTC
>14|-|TRBJ2-7|TRBV27|TRBD2
CASSYSGGRYEQYF
TGTGCCAGCAGTTATAGCGGGGGGCGTTACGAGCAGTACTTC
>13|-|TRBJ1-1|TRBV6-4|-
CASSEGESTEAFF
TGTGCCAGCAGTGAGGGGGAGAGCACTGAAGCTTTCTTT
>18|once|TRBJ2-1|TRBV6-1|-
CASSEPALRGSSYNEQFF
TGTGCCAGCAGTGAACCCGCTTTGAGGGGTAGCTCCTACAATGAGCAGTTCTTC
>15|-|TRBJ1-2|TRBV6-2/TRBV6-3|-
CASSYSGGSTYGYTF
TGTGCCAGCAGTTACTCTGGGGGGAGTACCTATGGCTACACCTTC
>13|-|TRBJ1-4|TRBV19|-
CASTRGPNEKLFF
TGTGCCAGTACCCGGGGACCTAATGAAAAACTGTTTTTT
>14|-|TRBJ1-3|TRBV2|TRBD1
CARPGGGGGNTIYF
TGTGCCCGCCCTGGAGGGGGCGGCGGAAACACCATATATTTT
>17|-|TRBJ1-5|TRBV10-3|TRBD1
CAIRPSGGSYSNQPQHF
TGTGCCATCAGGCCTTCAGGGGGGAGCTATAGCAATCAGCCCCAGCATTTT
>14|-|TRBJ1-1|TRBV18|TRBD1
CASSPRDRDTEAFF
TGTGCCAGCTCACCCCGGGACAGGGACACTGAAGCTTTCTTT
>15|-|TRBJ2-1|TRBV2|TRBD2
CASRGLAGVYNEQFF
TGTGCCAGCAGGGGACTAGCGGGGGTGTACAATGAGCAGTTCTTC
>17|-|TRBJ2-7|TRBV7-6|TRBD1
CASSLVTGGAEGYEQYF
TGTGCCAGCAGCTTAGTAACAGGGGGCGCCGAAGGTTACGAGCAGTACTTC
>16|-|TRBJ2-3|TRBV5-1|TRBD2
CASSATSGASTDTQYF
TGCGCCAGCAGCGCGACTAGCGGGGCTAGCACAGATACGCAGTATTTT
>16|-|TRBJ2-1|TRBV5-4|TRBD2
CASSLLGTSGGRVQFF
TGTGCCAGCAGCTTACTCGGGACTAGCGGGGGGAGGGTGCAGTTCTTC
>15|-|TRBJ1-5|TRBV7-2|TRBD1
CASSSSQGMNQPQHF
TGTGCCAGCAGCTCCTCACAGGGGATGAATCAGCCCCAGCATTTT
>14|-|TRBJ2-7|TRBV19|TRBD2
CASSIGTKGYEQYF
TGTGCCAGTAGTATCGGGACTAAGGGCTACGAGCAGTACTTC
>17|-|TRBJ1-4|TRBV6-1|-
CASSEARRGRTNEKLFF
TGTGCCAGCAGTGAAGCGAGGAGGGGCAGAACTAATGAAAAACTGTTTTTT
>14|-|TRBJ2-5|TRBV7-2|-
CASSLAGPGETQYF
TGTGCCAGCAGCTTAGCGGGACCGGGGGAGACCCAGTACTTC
>13|-|TRBJ1-1|TRBV5-8|-
CAIRSSRGSEAFF
TGTGCCATCCGTTCTTCGAGGGGGTCTGAAGCTTTCTTT
>16|-|TRBJ1-1|TRBV9|-
CASSGYPDKLNTEAFF
TGTGCCAGCAGCGGATACCCGGACAAACTGAACACTGAAGCTTTCTTT
>17|-|TRBJ1-5|TRBV6-2/TRBV6-3|-
CASSYPTGPYSNQPQHF
TGTGCCAGCAGTTACCCTACAGGGCCATATAGCAATCAGCCCCAGCATTTT
>14|-|TRBJ1-5|TRBV7-2|-
CASSLTGPNQPQHF
TGTGCCAGCAGCCTAACAGGGCCGAATCAGCCCCAGCATTTT